These 32 T cell receptor beta chains share one sample of origin, sequenced in a study of tumor and adjacent non-tumor tissue in lung cancer. No cell sorting was done before RNA was extracted from the tissue. Distant lung tissue was collected more than 3 cm away from the tumor edge. A modified ARM-PCR protocol with three rounds of nested PCR amplified TCRbeta. TCRdb called the multiplex PCR reads again in MiXCR, with one record for every CDR3 protein. The table records about 43,000 distinct CDR3 sequences, 60% of them present only once. The sample was distant non-tumor lung tissue. The receptors derive from a man aged 50-60 years with non-small cell lung cancer.

As concerns this clonotype: Compared with germline, one end of the junction differs, possibly owing to a read error. Here the CDR3 DNA reads TGTACCAGCAGTACCACTAGCGGGAGGGCCTACGAGCACTACTTC. It codes for CTSSTTSGRAYEHYF. The chain joins TRBV12-3 or TRBV12-4 to TRBJ2-7; 13 bases map to TRBD2. The CDR3 sequence is 15 residues long.

To note about this clonotype: The CDR3 carries no conserved terminal phenylalanine or tryptophan, so it likely arises from a read error. This chain links TRBV5-1 with TRBJ2-2; 8 bases line up with TRBD2. The CDR3 length is 18 residues. Germline V gives CDR1 SGHRS, CDR2 YFSETQ. The CDR3 coding sequence is TGCGCCAGCAGCTTTTCGAAACAAGCGGGAGTTGACACCTGGGAGCTGTTTCTT. Translated, it gives CASSFSKQAGVDTWELFL.

Regarding this clonotype: At one end the junction does not follow the germline gene, possibly because of a read error. This rearrangement joins TRBV4-1 to TRBJ2-1, with 7 bases lining up with TRBD2. CDR3 length: 15 residues. Germline CDR1 reads MGHRA; CDR2 reads YSYEKL. CDR3 DNA: TGCGCCAGCAGCCTCAGTGAGCGGGGTTACAATGAGCACTTCTTC. Residues: CASSLSERGYNEHFF.

On this clonotype itself: Relative to the germline gene, one junction end is altered; a read error may explain this. DNA for the CDR3: TGCGCCAGTAGTTTTCAGAGTCGGCCCTGGGAGCTGCTTTTT. This translates into CASSFQSRPWELLF. The chain uses TRBV11-1 and TRBJ2-2; perhaps TRBD2 as D (5 bases). This CDR3 region has 14 residues. Looked up from germline, CDR1 is SGHAT and CDR2 is FQDESV (reference sequence).

This clonotype was seen a handful of times. A much larger clone differs from this one at a single base, so this may be a read error. In DNA form, the CDR3 reads TGTGCCATCCTAGGTGCGACTGCCTACGAGCAGTACTTC. It encodes CAILGATAYEQYF. The rearrangement joins TRBV6-1 to TRBJ2-7; no definite D call. Germline CDR1 and CDR2: MNHNS and SASEGT. CDR3 length: 13 residues. Trimming stripped 10 bases from V and 2 bases from J, with 15 bases between.

To note about this clonotype: The germline gene is not matched at one end of the junction; a read error may be the cause. J is TRBJ2-3 and V is TRBV11-2; D gene unclear. The CDR3 runs to 15 residues. Germline V CDR1 and CDR2: SGHAT, FQNNGV. This CDR3 is CASSLMSSTTNTQYF. The CDR3 DNA is TGTGCCAGCAGCTTAATGAGCTCCACCACAAATACGCAGTATTTT.

About this clonotype itself: A much larger clone is a single base away; this may be a read error. V and J are TRBV6-5 and TRBJ2-7; D is perhaps TRBD2 (5 bases). Germline lookup yields CDR1 MNHEY and CDR2 SVGAGI. This CDR3 spans 14 amino acids. The CDR3, as DNA: TGTGCCAGCAAACCCGGACTGAGCTCCCACGAGCAGTACTTC. Its protein is CASKPGLSSHEQYF.

About this clonotype: Possible read error: a much larger clone is one base away. The chain uses TRBV20-1 and TRBJ2-7; a weak D match, TRBD2 (6 bases). Looked up from germline, CDR1 is DFQATT and CDR2 is SNEGSKA (reference sequence). The CDR3 is made up of 15 amino acids. The CDR3 loop is CRARDSGTFNYEQYF. The CDR3 nucleotides read TGCAGAGCTAGAGATTCAGGGACTTTTAACTACGAGCAGTACTTC.

The chain employs TRBV29-1 and TRBJ2-3; 11 bases are shared with TRBD2. Looked up from germline, CDR1 is SQVTM and CDR2 is ANQGSEA. Trimming removed 7 bases from V and 8 bases from J; junction bases left unmatched: 14. The CDR3 has 15 residues. CDR3 in amino acids: CSATIAGGPSGTQYF. DNA for the CDR3: TGCAGCGCTACGATAGCGGGAGGGCCGTCAGGTACGCAGTATTTT.

As to this clonotype: Germline is not matched at one junction end, which may reflect a read error. V usage is TRBV5-4 and J usage is TRBJ2-3; D remains ambiguous. The CDR3 sequence is 13 residues long. Looked up from germline, CDR1 is SGHNT and CDR2 is YYREEE (reference sequence). DNA of the CDR3: TGTGCCAGCAGCAGAATGGCCACAGATACCCAGTATTTT. Translating gives CASSRMATDTQYF.

This clonotype was picked up many times. This chain connects TRBV28 to TRBJ2-3; D gene uncertain. The CDR3 extends over 13 amino acids. V lost 6 bases and J lost 6, with 13 bases in between. The germline CDR1 and CDR2 sequences are MDHEN and SYDVKM. The CDR3 region is CASSLLGRDTQYF. CDR3 in DNA: TGTGCCAGCAGCTTGCTGGGCCGGGATACGCAGTATTTT.

A note on this clonotype: This could be a read error, since a much larger clone is one nucleotide away. V is TRBV29-1 and J is TRBJ2-7; 9 positions match TRBD1. With V trimmed by 5 bases and J by 5 bases, 4 bases remained unmatched. Germline V CDR1 and CDR2: SQVTM, ANQGSEA. CDR3 length: 12 residues. Here the CDR3 reads CSVRTGVNEQYF. The CDR3 coding sequence is TGCAGCGTTAGGACAGGGGTCAACGAGCAGTACTTC.

This chain uses TRBV5-4 with TRBJ2-5, with D possibly being TRBD1 (5 bases). This CDR3 is 13 amino acids long. Germline CDR1 is SGHNT and CDR2 is YYREEE (reference sequence). Trimming left V 3 bases short and J 4 bases short, with 10 bases between. The CDR3 nucleotides read TGTGCCAGCAGCTGGGGCAACCGAGAGACCCAGTACTTC. Protein: CASSWGNRETQYF.

In this sample, this clonotype turned up many times. The V gene is TRBV20-1, the J gene TRBJ2-5, with no clear D. This CDR3 has 11 amino acids. The V gene lost 6 bases and the J gene lost 2 bases, with 7 bases spanning the gap. From germline, CDR1 is DFQATT and CDR2 SNEGSKA (reference sequence). CDR3 loop: CSAISQETQYF. In DNA, the CDR3 is TGCAGTGCCATCTCACAAGAGACCCAGTACTTC.

This clonotype was observed many times. The V gene is TRBV30, the J gene TRBJ2-2; 8 nucleotides agree with TRBD2. The trim removed 3 bases at V and 6 bases at J, leaving 12 bases unmatched. The CDR3 sequence is 16 residues long. CDR1 is GTSNPN and CDR2 is SVGIG in the germline V gene (reference sequence). The CDR3 reads CAWRRAGGLKSGELFF. CDR3 coding DNA: TGTGCCTGGAGAAGGGCGGGAGGTCTAAAGTCCGGGGAGCTGTTTTTT.

Remarks on this clonotype: Sequence at one end of the junction differs from germline and may be a read error. The rearrangement uses TRBV6-5 and TRBJ2-2; 13 positions match TRBD2. CDR1 MNHEY and CDR2 SVGAGI come from the germline V gene. This CDR3 spans 18 amino acids. The CDR3 here is CASSYSGLAGQNTGELSF. The CDR3 DNA is TGTGCCAGCAGTTACTCGGGACTAGCGGGGCAGAACACCGGGGAGCTCTCTTTT.

V is TRBV6-5 and J is TRBJ2-1, with 9 bases matching TRBD2. The CDR3 consists of 15 residues. Germline V gene sequence: CDR1 MNHEY, CDR2 SVGAGI. After removal of 7 bases from V and 8 bases from J, the junction contained 12 bases not matched to a gene. This CDR3 reads CASNSPGLARYEQFF. CDR3 coding DNA: TGTGCCAGCAACTCTCCTGGACTAGCGCGGTATGAGCAGTTCTTC.

Note on this clonotype: Because it lacks the conserved phenylalanine or tryptophan at the end, this CDR3 is likely a read error. The rearrangement joins TRBV5-4 to TRBJ2-1; 8 bases agree with TRBD2. Germline V gene sequence: CDR1 SGHNT, CDR2 YYREEE (reference sequence). CDR3 length equals 16 residues. In nucleotides, the CDR3 is TGTGTCAGCAGCTGGGAGAGCGGGGGCCACCTTCATGAGCAGTTCTTG. Translated: CVSSWESGGHLHEQFL.

As to this clonotype: Possible read error: a much larger clone is one base away. The chain is built from TRBV5-1 and TRBJ2-1; the match to TRBD2 covers 13 bases. Per germline, CDR1 SGHRS and CDR2 YFSETQ. CDR3 size: 16 residues. CDR3 amino acids: CVSSTGLAGSYNEQFF. CDR3 DNA: TGCGTCAGCAGCACGGGACTAGCGGGATCCTACAATGAGCAGTTCTTC.

The V call is TRBV12-3 or TRBV12-4, the J call TRBJ1-1, with D perhaps matching TRBD1 (5 bases). V was clipped by 8 bases and J by 11 bases, with 24 bases between them. CDR3 length: 14 amino acids. The CDR3 sequence: CASCLRTVGTEAFF. The DNA of the CDR3 is TGTGCCAGCTGCCTTAGGACGGTAGGGACGGAGGCTTTCTTT.

A remark on this clonotype: This clone may be a read error of a much larger clone one base away. This CDR3 is CASSGGHHPQHF. CDR3 nucleotides: TGTGCCAGCAGCGGGGGGCATCACCCCCAGCATTTT. J is TRBJ1-5 and V is TRBV21-1; the DNA was not compared with TRBD1, the D call given in the table. TRBV21-1 is flagged as a pseudogene. There are 12 residues in the CDR3.

A word on this clonotype: This may stem from a read error, because a much larger clone lies one nucleotide away. V is TRBV5-6 and J is TRBJ2-3; perhaps TRBD1 as D (6 bases). Trimming removed 10 bases at V and 2 bases at J, with 17 bases between. The V gene's germline CDR1 is SGHDT and CDR2 YYEEEE. This CDR3 region has 14 residues. CDR3 DNA: TGTGCCGGCACCGCAGGGGCCTCCACAGATACGCAGTATTTT. Protein: CAGTAGASTDTQYF.

Points on this clonotype: This may come from a read error, since a much larger clone is one base off. The chain employs TRBV4-1 and TRBJ1-6; perhaps TRBD1 as D (6 bases). Germline loops: CDR1 MGHRA, CDR2 YSYEKL. The CDR3 is 15 residues long. The CDR3 DNA reads TGCGTCAGCAGCCAAGTGGGCAGGGGCAATTCACCCCTCCACTTT. Protein: CVSSQVGRGNSPLHF.

A note on this clonotype: A much larger clone is a single base away; this may be a read error. The chain uses TRBV6-1 and TRBJ1-2; maybe TRBD1 (6 bases). The length of the CDR3 is 13 residues. Germline V gene sequence: CDR1 MNHNS, CDR2 SASEGT. The V end lost 4 bases, the J end lost 6 bases, and 12 bases lay between the germline ends. In DNA form, the CDR3 reads TGTGCCAGCAGTGGGGGGGCAGGGGATGGCTACACCTTC. Translating it yields CASSGGAGDGYTF.

About this clonotype itself: One base away lies a much larger clone, so this may be a sequencing read error. CDR3 loop: CAGGSGGSNEQFF. The CDR3 region has the DNA TGTGCCGGCGGGAGTGGGGGGAGCAATGAGCAGTTCTTC. This chain links TRBV12-3 or TRBV12-4 with TRBJ2-1, with 7 nucleotides matching TRBD2. The CDR3 is made up of 13 amino acids. The junction had 10 bases not matched to a gene; V was cut back by 11 bases and J by 6 bases.

This clonotype has a count of ten or more. The chain links TRBV6-1 to TRBJ2-7, with a weak D call TRBD1 (6 bases). Germline V CDR1 and CDR2: MNHNS, SASEGT. V was shortened by 6 bases and J by 1 base, with 16 bases between the two germline ends. CDR3 size: 15 residues. The CDR3 DNA follows: TGTGCCAGCAGGTCCGGGACAACTACTTCCTACGAGCAGTACTTC. Amino acids: CASRSGTTTSYEQYF.

Concerning this clonotype itself: The final CDR3 position lacks the conserved phenylalanine or tryptophan, pointing to a likely read error. The chain uses TRBV5-1 and TRBJ1-2; the D is unclear. The germline V gene encodes CDR1 SGHRS and CDR2 YFSETQ. The CDR3 covers 13 residues. V was trimmed by 0 bases and J by 7 bases, leaving 10 bases between them. This CDR3 reads CASSLETGGGYTS. Here the CDR3 DNA reads TGCGCCAGCAGCTTGGAGACCGGCGGTGGCTACACCTCC.

In its sample, this clonotype was seen a few times. The chain carries TRBV20-1 and TRBJ2-3; D is possibly TRBD2 (6 bases). Trimming removed 6 bases from V and 14 bases from J, with 21 bases in between. In germline, CDR1 is DFQATT, CDR2 SNEGSKA (reference sequence). The CDR3 totals 12 residues. DNA of the CDR3: TGCAGTGCCGACTCCGGGACTCAAGACCTGTATTTT. Protein sequence: CSADSGTQDLYF.

Of note for this clonotype: A much larger clonotype is one base distant, so this may be a read error. The rearrangement uses TRBV29-1 and TRBJ2-2; D is uncertain. V was trimmed by 3 bases and J by 1 base, leaving 9 bases between them. From germline, CDR1 is SQVTM and CDR2 ANQGSEA. The CDR3 runs 14 residues. DNA of the CDR3: TGCAGCGTTGATACTTCCGGGAACACCGGGGAGCTGTTTTTT. Translating it yields CSVDTSGNTGELFF.

On this clonotype: This CDR3 is missing its conserved last phenylalanine or tryptophan, likely due to a read error. This chain connects TRBV4-1 to TRBJ2-4, with a possible D match to TRBD2 (5 bases). CDR3 length: 17 amino acids. CDR1 and CDR2 (germline): MGHRA, YSYEKL. CDR3 region: CVSSHPGGYGAKNIQYL. In DNA form, the CDR3 reads TGCGTCAGCAGCCACCCTGGAGGCTATGGGGCCAAAAACATTCAGTACCTC.

In the case of this clonotype: A read error is likely, as this CDR3 ends without the conserved phenylalanine or tryptophan. The chain combines TRBV11-2 with TRBJ2-7; TRBD1 is a possible D gene (5 bases). Looked up from germline, CDR1 is SGHAT and CDR2 is FQNNGV. The CDR3 has 14 residues. The CDR3 DNA reads TGTGCCAGCCGCCCTCAGGGAACCTACTACGGGCAGTACTTG. Its translation: CASRPQGTYYGQYL.

The chain carries TRBV11-3 and TRBJ2-7; D unresolved. The CDR3 loop spans 14 amino acids. The germline V gene encodes CDR1 SGHNT and CDR2 YENEEA. V was clipped by 5 bases and J by 1 base, with 12 bases between them. The chain's CDR3 is CASSPSLQSYEQYF. CDR3 nucleotide sequence: TGTGCCAGCAGCCCCAGTTTGCAGTCCTACGAGCAGTACTTC. The full variable domain, rest sourced from reference TRBV11-3 and TRBJ2-7, is EAGVVQSPRYKIIEKKQPVAFWCNPISGHNTLYWYLQNLGQGPELLIRYENEEAVDDSQLPKDRFSAERLKGVDSTLKIQPAELGDSAVYLCASSPSLQSYEQYFGPGTRLTVT.